This T cell receptor (beta chain) was identified during a study of cytomegalovirus exposure and HLA in healthy donors. Only one count was recorded for this clone. The PCR employed 60 Vbeta primers together with 13 Jbeta primers. The table came from immunoSEQ multiplex PCR; TCRdb's copy has only in-frame clones and leaves some out. The data contain over 75,000 clones, approximately 70% of them singletons. The CDR3 totals 12 residues. The trim removed 8 bases at V and 5 bases at J, leaving 2 bases unmatched. The V gene's germline CDR1 is LNHDA and CDR2 SQIVND (reference sequence). The rearrangement joins TRBV19 to TRBJ1-2; 10 bases fit TRBD1. This sequence was found in a man younger than 40 in good health and CMV-seronegative. The source material was PBMCs. CDR3 DNA sequence: TGTGCCAGTCGGACAGGGGGGTATGGCTACACCTTC. As protein: CASRTGGYGYTF. Complete variable domain (other parts from reference TRBV19 and TRBJ1-2): DGGITQSPKYLFRKEGQNVTLSCEQNLNHDAMYWYRQDPGQGLRLIYYSQIVNDFQKGDIAEGYSVSREKKESFPLTVTSAQKNPTAFYLCASRTGGYGYTFGSGTRLTVV.